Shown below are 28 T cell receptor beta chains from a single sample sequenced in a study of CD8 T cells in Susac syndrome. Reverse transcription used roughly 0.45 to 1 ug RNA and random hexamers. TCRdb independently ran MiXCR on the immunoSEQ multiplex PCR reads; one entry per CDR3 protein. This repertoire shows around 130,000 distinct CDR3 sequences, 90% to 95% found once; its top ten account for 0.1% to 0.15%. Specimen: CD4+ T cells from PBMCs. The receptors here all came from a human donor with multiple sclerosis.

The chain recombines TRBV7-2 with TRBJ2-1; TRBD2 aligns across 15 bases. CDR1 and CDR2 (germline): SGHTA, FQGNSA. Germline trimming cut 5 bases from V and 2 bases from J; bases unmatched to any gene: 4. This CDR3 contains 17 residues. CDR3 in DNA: TGTGCCAGCAGCGGACTAGCGGGGGGGAGGACCTACAATGAGCAGTTCTTC. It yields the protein CASSGLAGGRTYNEQFF. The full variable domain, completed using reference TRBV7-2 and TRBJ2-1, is GAGVSQSPSNKVTEKGKDVELRCDPISGHTALYWYRQSLGQGLEFLIYFQGNSAPDKSGLPSDRFSAERTGGSVSTLTIQRTQQEDSAVYLCASSGLAGGRTYNEQFFGPGTRLTVL.

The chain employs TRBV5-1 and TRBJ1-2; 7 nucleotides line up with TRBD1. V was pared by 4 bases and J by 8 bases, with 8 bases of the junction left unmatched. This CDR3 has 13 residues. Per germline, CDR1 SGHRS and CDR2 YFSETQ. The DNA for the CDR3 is TGCGCCAGCAGCGGGCAGGGGGTTCGGGGCTACACCTTC. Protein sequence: CASSGQGVRGYTF. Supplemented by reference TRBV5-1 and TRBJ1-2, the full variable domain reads KAGVTQTPRYLIKTRGQQVTLSCSPISGHRSVSWYQQTPGQGLQFLFEYFSETQRNKGNFPGRFSGRQFSNSRSEMNVSTLELGDSALYLCASSGQGVRGYTFGSGTRLTVV.

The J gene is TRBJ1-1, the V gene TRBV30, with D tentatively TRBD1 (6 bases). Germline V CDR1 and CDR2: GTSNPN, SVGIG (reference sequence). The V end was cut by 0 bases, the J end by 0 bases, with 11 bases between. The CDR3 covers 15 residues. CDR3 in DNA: TGTGCCTGGAGTGTATGGGGGGGGCTGAACACTGAAGCTTTCTTT. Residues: CAWSVWGGLNTEAFF.

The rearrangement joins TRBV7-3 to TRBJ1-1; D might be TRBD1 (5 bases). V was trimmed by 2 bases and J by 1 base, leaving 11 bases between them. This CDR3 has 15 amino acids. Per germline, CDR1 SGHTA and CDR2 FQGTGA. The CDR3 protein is CASSLAPQGNTEAFF. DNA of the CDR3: TGTGCCAGCAGCTTAGCGCCGCAGGGGAACACTGAAGCTTTCTTT.

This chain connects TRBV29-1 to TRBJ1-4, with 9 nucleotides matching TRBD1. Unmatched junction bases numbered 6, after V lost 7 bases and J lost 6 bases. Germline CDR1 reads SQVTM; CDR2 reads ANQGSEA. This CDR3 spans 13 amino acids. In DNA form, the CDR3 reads TGCAGCGCGAACAGGGGGCAAGATGAAAAACTGTTTTTT. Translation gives CSANRGQDEKLFF.

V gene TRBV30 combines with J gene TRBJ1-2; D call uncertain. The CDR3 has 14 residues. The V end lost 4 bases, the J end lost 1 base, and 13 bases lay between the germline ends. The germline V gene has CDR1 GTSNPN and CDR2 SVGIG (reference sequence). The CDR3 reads CAWTQSLHNYGYTF. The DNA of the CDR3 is TGTGCCTGGACCCAGTCCTTACATAACTATGGCTACACCTTC.

This CDR3 is CSVRDTTQETQYF. CDR3 in DNA: TGCAGCGTACGGGACACGACCCAAGAGACCCAGTACTTC. The chain joins TRBV29-1 to TRBJ2-5, with TRBD1 as a possible D gene (6 bases). The germline CDR1 and CDR2 sequences are SQVTM and ANQGSEA. V gave up 6 bases and J gave up 1 base, with 12 bases separating them. The CDR3 spans 13 residues.

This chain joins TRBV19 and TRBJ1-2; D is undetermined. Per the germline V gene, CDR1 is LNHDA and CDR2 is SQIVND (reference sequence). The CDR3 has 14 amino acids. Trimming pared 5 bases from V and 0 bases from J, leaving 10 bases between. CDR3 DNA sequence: TGTGCCAGTAGTTCCCAGAGTTCTAACTATGGCTACACCTTC. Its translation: CASSSQSSNYGYTF.

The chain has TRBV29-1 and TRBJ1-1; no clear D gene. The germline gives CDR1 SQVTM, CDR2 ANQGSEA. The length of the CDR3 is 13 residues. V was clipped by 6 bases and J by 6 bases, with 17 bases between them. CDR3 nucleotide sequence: TGCAGCGTGGGCCCCGGGGATGGGTCTGAAGCTTTCTTT. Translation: CSVGPGDGSEAFF.

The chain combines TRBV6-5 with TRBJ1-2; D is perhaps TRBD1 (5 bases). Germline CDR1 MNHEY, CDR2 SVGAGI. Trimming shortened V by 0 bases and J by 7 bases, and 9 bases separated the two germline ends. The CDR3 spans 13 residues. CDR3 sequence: CASSYSSGGGYTF. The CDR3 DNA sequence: TGTGCCAGCAGTTACTCGTCGGGGGGTGGCTACACCTTC.

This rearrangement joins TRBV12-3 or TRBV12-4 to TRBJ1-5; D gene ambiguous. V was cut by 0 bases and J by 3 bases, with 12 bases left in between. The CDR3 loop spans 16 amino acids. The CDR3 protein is CASSLAPRRNNQPQHF. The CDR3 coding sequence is TGTGCCAGCAGTTTAGCTCCCAGGAGGAACAATCAGCCCCAGCATTTT.

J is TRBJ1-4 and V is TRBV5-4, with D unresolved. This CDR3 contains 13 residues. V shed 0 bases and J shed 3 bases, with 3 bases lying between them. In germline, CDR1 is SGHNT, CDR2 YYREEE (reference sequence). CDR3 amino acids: CASSLGPNEKLFF. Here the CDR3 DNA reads TGTGCCAGCAGCTTGGGGCCTAATGAAAAACTGTTTTTT.

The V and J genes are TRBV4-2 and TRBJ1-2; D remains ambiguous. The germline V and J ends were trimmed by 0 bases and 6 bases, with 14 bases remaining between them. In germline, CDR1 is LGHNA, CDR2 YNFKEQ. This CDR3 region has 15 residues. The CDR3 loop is CASSQDRSGYDGYTF. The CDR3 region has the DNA TGTGCCAGCAGCCAAGATCGGTCCGGTTATGATGGCTACACCTTC.

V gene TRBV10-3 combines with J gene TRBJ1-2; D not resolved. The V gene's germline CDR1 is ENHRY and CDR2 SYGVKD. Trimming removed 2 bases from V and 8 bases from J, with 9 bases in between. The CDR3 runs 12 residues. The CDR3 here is CAISEERSGYTF. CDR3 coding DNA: TGTGCCATCAGTGAGGAACGGAGCGGCTACACCTTC.

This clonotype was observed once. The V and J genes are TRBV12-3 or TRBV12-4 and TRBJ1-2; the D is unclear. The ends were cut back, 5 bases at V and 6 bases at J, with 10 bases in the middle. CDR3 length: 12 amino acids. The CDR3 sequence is CASSVRLDGYTF. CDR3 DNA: TGTGCCAGCAGTGTGCGGCTAGATGGCTACACCTTC.

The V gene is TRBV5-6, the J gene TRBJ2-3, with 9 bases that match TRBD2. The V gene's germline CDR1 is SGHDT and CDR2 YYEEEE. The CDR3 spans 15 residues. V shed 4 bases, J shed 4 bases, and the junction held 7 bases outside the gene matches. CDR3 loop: CASSPEAGGPDTQYF. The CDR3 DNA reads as TGTGCCAGCAGCCCCGAGGCGGGAGGGCCAGATACGCAGTATTTT.

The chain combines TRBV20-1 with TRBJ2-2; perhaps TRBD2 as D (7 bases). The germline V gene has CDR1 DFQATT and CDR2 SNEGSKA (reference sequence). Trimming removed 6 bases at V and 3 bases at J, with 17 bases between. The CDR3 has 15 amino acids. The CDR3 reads CSASPGGRDTGELFF. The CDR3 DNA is TGCAGTGCCTCCCCGGGGGGCAGGGACACCGGGGAGCTGTTTTTT.

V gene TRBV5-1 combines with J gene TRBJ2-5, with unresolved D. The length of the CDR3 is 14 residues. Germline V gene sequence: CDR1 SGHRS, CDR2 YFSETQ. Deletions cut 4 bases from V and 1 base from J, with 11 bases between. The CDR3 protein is CASSTTTFQETQYF. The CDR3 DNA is TGCGCCAGCAGCACAACAACCTTCCAAGAGACCCAGTACTTC. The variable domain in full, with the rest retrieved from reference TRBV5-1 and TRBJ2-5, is KAGVTQTPRYLIKTRGQQVTLSCSPISGHRSVSWYQQTPGQGLQFLFEYFSETQRNKGNFPGRFSGRQFSNSRSEMNVSTLELGDSALYLCASSTTTFQETQYFGPGTRLLVL.

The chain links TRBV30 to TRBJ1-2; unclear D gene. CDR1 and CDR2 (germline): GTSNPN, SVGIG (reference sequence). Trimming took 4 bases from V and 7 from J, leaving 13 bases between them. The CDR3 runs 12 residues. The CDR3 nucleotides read TGTGCCTGGAAGGCCCCGGTCGGTGGCTACACCTTC. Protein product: CAWKAPVGGYTF.

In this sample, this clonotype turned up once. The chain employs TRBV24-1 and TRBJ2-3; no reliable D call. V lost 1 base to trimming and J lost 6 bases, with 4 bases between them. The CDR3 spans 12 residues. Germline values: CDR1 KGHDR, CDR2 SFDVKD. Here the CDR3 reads CATSDLEDTQYF. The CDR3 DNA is TGTGCCACCAGTGATTTAGAGGATACGCAGTATTTT.

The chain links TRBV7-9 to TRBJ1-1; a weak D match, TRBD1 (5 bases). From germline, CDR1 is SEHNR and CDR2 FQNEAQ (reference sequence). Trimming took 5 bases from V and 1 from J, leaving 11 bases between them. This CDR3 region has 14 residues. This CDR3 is CASSDLQGNTEAFF. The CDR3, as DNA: TGTGCCAGCAGCGACCTGCAGGGGAACACTGAAGCTTTCTTT.

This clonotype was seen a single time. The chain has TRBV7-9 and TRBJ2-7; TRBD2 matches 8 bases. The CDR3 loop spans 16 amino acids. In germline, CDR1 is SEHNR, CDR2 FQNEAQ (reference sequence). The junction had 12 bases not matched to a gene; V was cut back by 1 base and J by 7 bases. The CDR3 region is CASSLDVGGAVREQYF. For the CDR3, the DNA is TGTGCCAGCAGCTTAGACGTCGGGGGGGCGGTGCGGGAGCAGTACTTC. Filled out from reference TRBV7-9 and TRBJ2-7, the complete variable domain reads DTGVSQNPRHKITKRGQNVTFRCDPISEHNRLYWYRQTLGQGPEFLTYFQNEAQLEKSRLLSDRFSAERPKGSFSTLEIQRTEQGDSAMYLCASSLDVGGAVREQYFGPGTRLTVT.

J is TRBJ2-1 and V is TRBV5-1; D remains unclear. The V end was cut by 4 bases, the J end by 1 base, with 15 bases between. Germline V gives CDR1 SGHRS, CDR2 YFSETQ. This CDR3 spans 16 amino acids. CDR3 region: CASSPHLGMSYNEQFF. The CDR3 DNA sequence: TGCGCCAGCAGCCCACACTTAGGGATGTCCTACAATGAGCAGTTCTTC.

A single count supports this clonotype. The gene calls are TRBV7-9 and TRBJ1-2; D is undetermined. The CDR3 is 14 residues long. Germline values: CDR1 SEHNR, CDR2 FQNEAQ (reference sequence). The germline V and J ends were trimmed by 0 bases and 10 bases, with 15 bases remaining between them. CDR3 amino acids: CASSLASLGASYTF. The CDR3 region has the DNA TGTGCCAGCAGCTTAGCGTCCCTTGGAGCATCCTACACCTTC.

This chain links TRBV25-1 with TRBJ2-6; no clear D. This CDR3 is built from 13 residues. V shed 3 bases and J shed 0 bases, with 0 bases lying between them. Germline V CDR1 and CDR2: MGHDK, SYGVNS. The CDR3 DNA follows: TGTGCCAGCAGTGACTCTGGGGCCAACGTCCTGACTTTC. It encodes CASSDSGANVLTF.

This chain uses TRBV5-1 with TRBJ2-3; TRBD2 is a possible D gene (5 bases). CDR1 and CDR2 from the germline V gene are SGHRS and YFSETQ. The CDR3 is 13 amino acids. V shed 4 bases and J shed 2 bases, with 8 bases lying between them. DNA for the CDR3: TGCGCCAGCAGCCCGGACTTCACAGATACGCAGTATTTT. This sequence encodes CASSPDFTDTQYF.

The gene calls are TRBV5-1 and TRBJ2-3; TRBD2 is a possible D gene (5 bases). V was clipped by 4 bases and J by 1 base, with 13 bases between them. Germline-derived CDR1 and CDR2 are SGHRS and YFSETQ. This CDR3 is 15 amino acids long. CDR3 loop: CASSAKVGGTDTQYF. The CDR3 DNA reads TGCGCCAGCAGCGCGAAGGTCGGGGGCACAGATACGCAGTATTTT.

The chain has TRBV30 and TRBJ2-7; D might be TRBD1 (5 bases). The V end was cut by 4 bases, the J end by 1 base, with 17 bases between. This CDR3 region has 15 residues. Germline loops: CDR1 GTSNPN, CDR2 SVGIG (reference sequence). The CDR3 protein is CAWTPQGYGSYEQYF. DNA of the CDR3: TGTGCCTGGACCCCCCAGGGATACGGGTCCTACGAGCAGTACTTC.